The TCR beta chain described here comes from a study of T-cell reconstitution after alpha-beta-depleted transplantation in children. Preparation of the TCRbeta library involved a method that used unique molecular identifiers. TCRdb reprocessed the PCR reads with MiXCR, giving one entry per CDR3 protein. The sample has roughly 420,000 distinct CDR3 sequences, under 20% seen once. This clonotype has at least ten counts. V shed 1 base, J shed 3 bases, and the junction held 9 bases outside the gene matches. The germline CDR1 and CDR2 sequences are SGHRS and YFSETQ. The CDR3 has 17 residues. The TCR originated in a boy under three years old who had a stem cell transplant for Wiskott-Aldrich syndrome, so the T cells may come from the graft donor. This chain connects TRBV5-1 to TRBJ2-3; 9 bases are shared with TRBD2. This material consisted of PBMCs, mostly from graft donor cells, taken 360 days after TCRalphabeta/CD19-depleted stem cell transplant. In DNA, the CDR3 is TGCGCCAGCAGCTTGAAGAGGCGGGAGGGCCTTACAGATACGCAGTATTTT. Amino acid sequence: CASSLKRREGLTDTQYF.